Below, 32 T cell receptor beta chains from the same sample are listed, as sequenced in a study of blood T cell repertoires in COVID-19. Generated by immunoSEQ multiplex PCR, the TCRdb table keeps only in-frame clones and is missing some. The table lists about 320,000 clones, 85% of them singletons. The specimen sequenced was peripheral blood. Receptor source: a human donor in a cohort sampled during active COVID-19.

The gene calls are TRBV7-9 and TRBJ1-1, with 7 bases aligning to TRBD1. Germline CDR1 and CDR2: SEHNR and FQNEAQ (reference sequence). This CDR3 contains 15 residues. The V and J ends lost 1 base and 7 bases, in that order; junction bases with no gene match: 9. CDR3 region: CASSLVMTGLNEAFF. Written as DNA, the CDR3 is TGTGCCAGCAGCTTAGTTATGACAGGGCTTAATGAAGCTTTCTTT.

V usage is TRBV2 and J usage is TRBJ2-2, with 10 bases lining up with TRBD2. The CDR3 loop spans 16 amino acids. J was trimmed by 4 bases and V by 6 bases; bases with no gene match: 8. CDR1 and CDR2 from the germline V gene are SNHLY and FYNNEI. The DNA for the CDR3 is TGTGCCAGCAGACCTAGCGGGGGAGGAGTCACCGGGGAGCTGTTTTTT. Its translation is CASRPSGGGVTGELFF.

The chain couples TRBV7-9 to TRBJ2-4; no clear D. With 6 bases removed from V and 1 base from J, the gap between germline ends came to 13 bases. This CDR3 spans 15 amino acids. The germline CDR1 and CDR2 sequences are SEHNR and FQNEAQ (reference sequence). CDR3 loop: CASSPLSVAKNIQYF. The CDR3, as DNA: TGTGCCAGCAGTCCTTTATCGGTGGCCAAAAACATTCAGTACTTC. The full variable domain, its missing parts supplied by reference TRBV7-9 and TRBJ2-4, is DTGVSQNPRHKITKRGQNVTFRCDPISEHNRLYWYRQTLGQGPEFLTYFQNEAQLEKSRLLSDRFSAERPKGSFSTLEIQRTEQGDSAMYLCASSPLSVAKNIQYFGAGTRLSVL.

The chain uses TRBV30 and TRBJ2-3, with TRBD2 matching over 11 bases. Trimming removed 3 bases from V and 5 bases from J; junction bases left unmatched: 7. This CDR3 spans 15 amino acids. Germline V gene data show CDR1 as GTSNPN and CDR2 as SVGIG (reference sequence). CDR3 region: CAWRLTSGARDTQYF. The CDR3 DNA sequence: TGTGCCTGGAGATTGACTAGCGGGGCTAGAGATACGCAGTATTTT.

This clone was found a few times. The chain is built from TRBV5-5 and TRBJ1-2; 11 bases match TRBD1. Germline loops: CDR1 SGHKS, CDR2 YYEKEE (reference sequence). The CDR3 has 17 residues. The V gene end was trimmed by 1 base and the J gene end by 8 bases; junction bases not matched to a gene: 13. The CDR3 bases are TGTGCCAGCAGCTTGAGGACAGGGGGCTCAATGAGTGACGGCTACACCTTC. This gives the protein CASSLRTGGSMSDGYTF.

V gene TRBV10-3 combines with J gene TRBJ2-1; D might be TRBD2 (5 bases). V shed 6 bases and J shed 4 bases, with 10 bases lying between them. Germline CDR1 and CDR2: ENHRY and SYGVKD. This CDR3 is 13 amino acids long. In DNA form, the CDR3 reads TGTGCCATCAGCGAGGGCCCTTACAATGAGCAGTTCTTC. This sequence encodes CAISEGPYNEQFF.

The chain combines TRBV9 with TRBJ2-3; 8 positions match TRBD2. This CDR3 is 16 amino acids long. Germline V lookup: CDR1 SGDLS, CDR2 YYNGEE. The V and J ends lost 0 bases and 2 bases, in that order; junction bases with no gene match: 5. This CDR3 is CASSVASGGFTDTQYF. The CDR3 DNA follows: TGTGCCAGCAGCGTAGCGAGCGGGGGCTTCACAGATACGCAGTATTTT.

Worth noting for this clone: Other DNA sequences in this specimen translate into the identical CDR3. This chain links TRBV5-1 with TRBJ2-7; unclear D gene. Germline V gene lookup returns CDR1 SGHRS and CDR2 YFSETQ. This CDR3 is 13 amino acids long. V gave up 7 bases and J gave up 4 bases, with 15 bases separating them. CDR3 DNA sequence: TGCGCCAGCTCTCTTGGTACTGAATACGAGCAGTACTTC. Its translation: CASSLGTEYEQYF.

The J gene is TRBJ2-7, the V gene TRBV5-6; D possibly corresponds to TRBD2 (6 bases). The CDR3 length is 14 residues. Germline V lookup: CDR1 SGHDT, CDR2 YYEEEE. The V gene lost 0 bases and the J gene lost 0 bases, with 7 bases spanning the gap. DNA of the CDR3: TGTGCCAGCAGCTTGGTCGGGAGCTCCTACGAGCAGTACTTC. It is translated as CASSLVGSSYEQYF.

The CDR3 here is CASSAGQGYGYTF. The CDR3 DNA reads TGTGCCAGCAGCGCTGGACAGGGGTATGGCTACACCTTC. This rearrangement joins TRBV7-9 to TRBJ1-2; TRBD1 agrees at 9 bases. Unmatched junction bases numbered 3, after V lost 5 bases and J lost 5 bases. The CDR3 is 13 residues long. CDR1 is SEHNR, CDR2 FQNEAQ, per germline (reference sequence).

This clone was counted a single time. V is TRBV25-1 and J is TRBJ1-6, with D tentatively TRBD1 (6 bases). V was shortened by 1 base and J by 9 bases, with 13 bases between the two germline ends. Per germline, CDR1 MGHDK and CDR2 SYGVNS. This CDR3 is 15 amino acids long. The CDR3 DNA is TGTGCCAGCAGTGAATCCTATGGACAGACTTCACCCCTCCACTTT. This sequence encodes CASSESYGQTSPLHF.

The chain carries TRBV2 and TRBJ1-6, with 8 bases identical to TRBD1. The germline V gene has CDR1 SNHLY and CDR2 FYNNEI. Trimming at V came to 3 bases and at J to 10 bases, leaving 8 bases not matched to a gene. The CDR3 contains 15 residues. CDR3 sequence (DNA): TGTGCCAGCAGTGATCAGGGGGCTACGATCTCACCCCTCCACTTT. Protein: CASSDQGATISPLHF.

J is TRBJ1-4 and V is TRBV18, with unresolved D. The V gene's germline CDR1 is KGHSH and CDR2 LQKENI. The CDR3 is made up of 12 amino acids. The V and J ends lost 2 bases and 14 bases respectively, with 12 bases between them. CDR3 residues: CASSPDGPELFF. CDR3 nucleotides: TGTGCCAGCTCACCAGATGGGCCAGAGCTGTTTTTT.

This chain joins TRBV5-1 and TRBJ2-7; D remains unclear. The CDR3 contains 15 residues. Trimming stripped 0 bases from V and 3 bases from J, with 13 bases between. CDR1 and CDR2 (germline): SGHRS, YFSETQ. This chain's CDR3 is CASSLEPGIGYEQYF. The DNA of the CDR3 is TGCGCCAGCAGCTTGGAACCAGGTATAGGCTACGAGCAGTACTTC. The whole variable domain, remainder taken from reference TRBV5-1 and TRBJ2-7, is KAGVTQTPRYLIKTRGQQVTLSCSPISGHRSVSWYQQTPGQGLQFLFEYFSETQRNKGNFPGRFSGRQFSNSRSEMNVSTLELGDSALYLCASSLEPGIGYEQYFGPGTRLTVT.

This chain uses TRBV28 with TRBJ1-1, with TRBD1 as a possible D gene (6 bases). The CDR3 spans 11 residues. CDR1 is MDHEN and CDR2 is SYDVKM in the germline V gene. V was trimmed by 8 bases and J by 10 bases, leaving 14 bases between them. The CDR3 reads CASQSRDTAFF. CDR3 nucleotide sequence: TGTGCCAGCCAGTCCCGGGACACAGCTTTCTTT.

The sample holds a few counts of this clone. This rearrangement joins TRBV24-1 to TRBJ1-2; unclear D gene. Germline V gene sequence: CDR1 KGHDR, CDR2 SFDVKD. The CDR3 loop spans 15 amino acids. The V end lost 5 bases, the J end lost 7 bases, and 19 bases lay between the germline ends. For the CDR3, the DNA is TGTGCCACCAGTGGAAGTCCCCCTGGGCCTATTGGCTACACCTTC. Protein: CATSGSPPGPIGYTF.

The chain has TRBV27 and TRBJ1-6; 8 bases match TRBD1. The CDR3 runs to 15 residues. Germline V lookup: CDR1 MNHEY, CDR2 SMNVEV (reference sequence). The trim removed 7 bases at V and 6 bases at J, leaving 8 bases unmatched. The CDR3 protein is CASNPGQGSNSPLHF. Here the CDR3 DNA reads TGTGCCAGCAACCCAGGACAGGGCAGTAATTCACCCCTCCACTTT.

This clone was counted once. The chain joins TRBV15 to TRBJ2-7, with 8 nucleotides matching TRBD1. Looked up from germline, CDR1 is LNHNV and CDR2 is YYDKDF (reference sequence). V shed 2 bases, J shed 2 bases, and the junction held 5 bases outside the gene matches. The CDR3 consists of 15 residues. CDR3 bases: TGTGCCACCAGCAGAAATGGACAGGGAACCTACGAGCAGTACTTC. It yields the protein CATSRNGQGTYEQYF. The whole variable domain, remainder taken from reference TRBV15 and TRBJ2-7, is DAMVIQNPRYQVTQFGKPVTLSCSQTLNHNVMYWYQQKSSQAPKLLFHYYDKDFNNEADTPDNFQSRRPNTSFCFLDIRSPGLGDTAMYLCATSRNGQGTYEQYFGPGTRLTVT.

The rearrangement joins TRBV12-3 or TRBV12-4 to TRBJ2-2, with D perhaps matching TRBD1 (6 bases). This CDR3 contains 13 residues. V dropped 6 bases and J dropped 4 bases, with 9 bases sitting between them. Here the CDR3 reads CASRYRVTGELFF. CDR3 in DNA: TGTGCCAGCAGATACAGGGTCACCGGGGAGCTGTTTTTT.

The rearrangement uses TRBV15 and TRBJ1-5, with D perhaps TRBD1 (5 bases). The CDR3 has 15 amino acids. Germline loops: CDR1 LNHNV, CDR2 YYDKDF (reference sequence). Trimming took off 1 base at V and 5 bases at J, with 12 bases between the two ends. CDR3 bases: TGTGCCACCAGCAGAGTGGGGAGGGGAGATCAGCCCCAGCATTTT. Translating gives CATSRVGRGDQPQHF.

The CDR3 reads CSAKRITDTQYF. DNA for the CDR3: TGCAGCGCCAAGAGGATCACAGATACGCAGTATTTT. The chain links TRBV29-1 to TRBJ2-3; D is undetermined. This CDR3 region has 12 residues. Germline CDR1 is SQVTM and CDR2 is ANQGSEA. The ends were cut back, 7 bases at V and 2 bases at J, with 10 bases in the middle.

This clone appeared once. V usage is TRBV21-1 and J usage is TRBJ2-7; the D segment call TRBD2 is taken from the table without a DNA check. TRBV21-1 is a documented pseudogene. The CDR3 runs to 16 residues. The CDR3 DNA follows: TGTGCCAGCAGCAAAGGACTACAGGGACTAGCCTCCGAGCAGTACTTC. Protein: CASSKGLQGLASEQYF.

The chain uses TRBV28 and TRBJ1-2; 8 nucleotides line up with TRBD1. CDR1 MDHEN and CDR2 SYDVKM come from the germline V gene. The CDR3 consists of 15 residues. Trimming at V came to 5 bases and at J to 7 bases, leaving 12 bases not matched to a gene. The CDR3 coding sequence is TGTGCCAGCAGTGCCATGACAGGGGTAGTTGGTGGCTACACCTTC. It specifies CASSAMTGVVGGYTF.

V and J are TRBV30 and TRBJ1-2; maybe TRBD1 (5 bases). The V end lost 3 bases, the J end lost 4 bases, and 15 bases lay between the germline ends. The CDR3 is made up of 14 amino acids. Per the germline V gene, CDR1 is GTSNPN and CDR2 is SVGIG (reference sequence). Here the CDR3 DNA reads TGTGCCTGGAGGGATTGGGGGGGTTTCTATGGCTACACCTTC. Translated, it gives CAWRDWGGFYGYTF. Variable domain in full (rest from reference TRBV30 and TRBJ1-2): SQTIHQWPATLVQPVGSPLSLECTVEGTSNPNLYWYRQAAGRGLQLLFYSVGIGQISSEVPQNLSASRPQDRQFILSSKKLLLSDSGFYLCAWRDWGGFYGYTFGSGTRLTVV.

The rearrangement uses TRBV24-1 and TRBJ2-2; D perhaps matches TRBD2 (6 bases). Germline CDR1 reads KGHDR; CDR2 reads SFDVKD. Trimming shortened V by 4 bases and J by 3 bases, and 14 bases separated the two germline ends. This CDR3 region has 16 residues. CDR3: CATSESGRRDTGELFF. In nucleotides, the CDR3 is TGTGCCACCAGTGAATCCGGGAGAAGGGACACCGGGGAGCTGTTTTTT.

This clone was picked up one time. The CDR3 DNA is TGTGCCAGCAGCCTGCTAGCGGGCACAGATACGCAGTATTTT. Translated, it gives CASSLLAGTDTQYF. This chain connects TRBV3-1 (or the pseudogene TRBV3-2) to TRBJ2-3, with 7 bases aligning to TRBD2. Looked up from germline, CDR1 is LGHDT and CDR2 is YNNKEL (reference sequence). The CDR3 runs to 14 residues. Germline trimming cut 4 bases from V and 1 base from J; bases unmatched to any gene: 2.

The rearrangement uses TRBV25-1 and TRBJ1-5; 10 nucleotides line up with TRBD1. The CDR3 contains 14 residues. Germline trimming cut 6 bases from V and 2 bases from J; bases unmatched to any gene: 1. The germline CDR1 and CDR2 sequences are MGHDK and SYGVNS. The CDR3 DNA reads as TGTGCCAGCAGGGACAGGGGGGGCAATCAGCCCCAGCATTTT. It is translated as CASRDRGGNQPQHF.

The chain uses TRBV18 and TRBJ2-7; 7 positions match TRBD1. The CDR3 extends over 15 amino acids. Germline V gives CDR1 KGHSH, CDR2 LQKENI. J gave up 7 bases and V 3 bases, and 12 bases lay outside the gene matches. DNA for the CDR3: TGTGCCAGCTCACCGGGAGTCGACAGGGTGGCAGAGCAGTACTTC. Residues: CASSPGVDRVAEQYF.

V and J are TRBV27 and TRBJ1-6, with TRBD1 as a possible D gene (6 bases). The V end was cut by 3 bases, the J end by 8 bases, with 11 bases between. Germline V gene data show CDR1 as MNHEY and CDR2 as SMNVEV (reference sequence). The CDR3 is 14 residues long. The CDR3 region has the DNA TGTGCCAGCAGTTTTGGCAGGGGAGATTCACCCCTCCACTTT. Amino acid sequence: CASSFGRGDSPLHF.

This chain connects TRBV24-1 to TRBJ1-6, with TRBD1 matching 8 bases. The junction had 14 bases not matched to a gene; V was cut back by 5 bases and J by 9 bases. The length of the CDR3 is 17 residues. Looked up from germline, CDR1 is KGHDR and CDR2 is SFDVKD. CDR3 bases: TGTGCCACCAGTGTCCCGGGACAGGCGCCCTTAATTTCACCCCTCCACTTT. It yields the protein CATSVPGQAPLISPLHF.

The chain combines TRBV27 with TRBJ2-7; 9 bases are shared with TRBD1. The CDR3 is 15 amino acids. With 5 bases clipped from V and 2 bases from J, the junction kept 7 bases outside the gene matches. Germline V gene data show CDR1 as MNHEY and CDR2 as SMNVEV (reference sequence). The CDR3 nucleotides read TGTGCCAGCAGTGAACCGGGACAGGGAGCCTACGAGCAGTACTTC. It translates to CASSEPGQGAYEQYF.

There are a few counts of this clone. The chain links TRBV10-3 to TRBJ1-2, with 7 nucleotides matching TRBD1. After removal of 9 bases from V and 4 bases from J, the junction contained 11 bases not matched to a gene. The CDR3 spans 14 residues. Germline lookup yields CDR1 ENHRY and CDR2 SYGVKD. In DNA form, the CDR3 reads TGTGCCATTGCCACTCGACAGGGCGCCTATGGCTACACCTTC. This sequence encodes CAIATRQGAYGYTF.